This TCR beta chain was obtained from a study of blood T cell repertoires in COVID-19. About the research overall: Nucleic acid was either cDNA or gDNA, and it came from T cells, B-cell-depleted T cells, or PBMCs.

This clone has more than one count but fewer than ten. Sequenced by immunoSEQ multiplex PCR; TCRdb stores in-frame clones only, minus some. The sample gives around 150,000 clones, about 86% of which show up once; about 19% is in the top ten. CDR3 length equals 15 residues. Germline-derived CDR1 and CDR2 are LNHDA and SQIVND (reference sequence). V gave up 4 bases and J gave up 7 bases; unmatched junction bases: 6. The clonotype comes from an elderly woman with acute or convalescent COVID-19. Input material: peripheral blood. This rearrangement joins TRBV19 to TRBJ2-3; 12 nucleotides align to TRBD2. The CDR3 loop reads CASSTASGGANTQYF. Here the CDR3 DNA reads TGTGCCAGTAGTACCGCTAGCGGGGGGGCAAATACGCAGTATTTT.